The rows below give T cell receptor beta chains drawn from one sample of a study of identical twins. TCRdb re-derived calls from the 5' RACE reads in MiXCR, one entry per CDR3 protein. The sample has 200,000 to 300,000 distinct CDR3 sequences, approximately 7.3% seen once; the top ten hold over 5%. The same specimen was also included in a second study, on yellow fever vaccine responses in identical twins.

The sample was CD8+ T cells sorted from blood. The receptors derive from a woman aged 18-29 years in good health. CDR3s include the opening cysteine and the closing phenylalanine or tryptophan. D genes are given only for firm matches. The size of a clone is reported for some rows only, either as once, few or many, or as a class for expanded clones.

>TRBV20-1|TRBJ2-1|.|.
CSPEEPYNEQFF
TGCAGTCCAGAGGAGCCCTACAATGAGCAGTTCTTC
>TRBV4-1|TRBJ1-4|.|many
CASSSPTATNEKLFF
TGCGCCAGCAGCTCCCCGACAGCAACTAATGAAAAACTGTTTTTT
>TRBV11-1|TRBJ2-5|.|few
CASSLLQGPVREFEETQYF
TGTGCCAGCAGCTTACTACAGGGGCCAGTCCGGGAGTTTGAAGAGACCCAGTACTTC
>TRBV20-1|TRBJ2-3|.|few
CCARGVGDSSTDTQYF
TGCTGTGCTAGAGGCGTCGGCGACAGTAGCACAGATACGCAGTATTTT
>TRBV3-1|TRBJ2-1|.|.
CACSKDLRGATYNEQFF
TGTGCCTGCAGCAAAGATCTTCGGGGGGCCACCTACAATGAGCAGTTCTTC
>TRBV15|TRBJ2-3|TRBD2|.
CATSETGGAYTQYF
TGTGCCACCAGTGAGACCGGGGGGGCATATACGCAGTATTTT
>TRBV6-1|TRBJ2-1|.|many
CASSEGAGEWDEQFF
TGTGCCAGCAGTGAAGGGGCCGGGGAGTGGGATGAGCAGTTCTTC
>TRBV15|TRBJ2-3|TRBD2|few
CATSTGTMGTDTQYF
TGTGCCACCAGCACCGGGACTATGGGGACAGATACGCAGTATTTT
>TRBV12-3/TRBV12-4|TRBJ1-1|.|many
CASSLAGLRVEAFF
TGTGCCAGCAGTTTAGCGGGTTTGAGGGTCGAAGCTTTCTTT
>TRBV12-5|TRBJ1-1|.|.
CASGFSNPVGGQVLNEAFF
TGTGCTAGTGGTTTCTCCAACCCGGTCGGGGGGCAAGTTCTGAATGAAGCTTTCTTT